This record covers a single T cell receptor beta chain. Its antigen is unknown. The repertoire was sequenced with immunoSEQ multiplex PCR; TCRdb's copy has only in-frame clones and lacks some. In the table there are roughly 200,000 clones, around 80% of which are singletons. The CDR3 spans 15 residues. Germline CDR1 reads MNHEY; CDR2 reads SMNVEV (reference sequence). V dropped 3 bases and J dropped 0 bases, with 11 bases sitting between them. This specimen comes from a study of cytomegalovirus exposure and HLA in healthy donors. About the study: In a later analysis, the roughly 120 validation repertoires were reported to have used the same platform as the roughly 610 first-cohort repertoires. Study-level results: Subsequent analysis showed first-cohort TCR clusters tending to co-occur in 120 validation repertoires.

Material: PBMCs. The clonotype originates from a woman aged 30 to 39 in good health and CMV-seronegative. The rearrangement links TRBV27 to TRBJ1-1, with D possibly TRBD1 on 5 matching bases. As DNA, the CDR3 is TGTGCCAGCAGTTTTTGGGGGGAAATGAACACTGAAGCTTTCTTT. Its translation: CASSFWGEMNTEAFF.